This TCR beta chain was documented in a study of low-dose radiotherapy and immunotherapy resistance in tumors. This clonotype appeared many times. Time point of the sample: before trial treatment. Nivolumab, ipilimumab, aspirin, low-dose cyclophosphamide and low-dose radiotherapy were given to donors. First-strand cDNA used TRAV- and TRBV-specific primers, covering alpha and beta chains. A constant-region primer paired with the V-primer adapter amplified TCRs over about 19 PCR cycles. TCRdb redid the calling of the reads with MiXCR, one entry per CDR3 protein. This sample has roughly 54,000 distinct CDR3 sequences, with 25% found just once. Germline CDR1 is MDHEN and CDR2 is SYDVKM. The V segment lost 2 bases and the J segment 7 bases; nucleotides outside the gene matches: 8. This CDR3 comprises 15 residues.

The genes are TRBV28 and TRBJ2-7; 10 bases fit TRBD1. This specimen consisted of PBMCs, obtained before treatment. The TCR sequence derives from a male donor with prostate cancer. The chain's CDR3 is CASSLQDRGSREQYF. The CDR3 coding sequence is TGTGCCAGCAGTTTACAGGACAGGGGGTCGCGGGAGCAGTACTTC.